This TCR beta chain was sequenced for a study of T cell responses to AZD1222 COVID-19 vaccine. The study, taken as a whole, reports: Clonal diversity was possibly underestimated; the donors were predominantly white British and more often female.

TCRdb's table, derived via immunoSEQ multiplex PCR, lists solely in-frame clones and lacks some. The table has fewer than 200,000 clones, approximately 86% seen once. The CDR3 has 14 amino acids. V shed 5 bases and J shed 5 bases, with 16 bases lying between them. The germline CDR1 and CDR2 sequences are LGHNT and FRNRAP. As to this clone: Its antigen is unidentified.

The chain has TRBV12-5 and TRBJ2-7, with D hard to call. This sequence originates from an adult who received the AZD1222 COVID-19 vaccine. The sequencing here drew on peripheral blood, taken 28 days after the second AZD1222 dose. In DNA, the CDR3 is TGTGCTAGTGGTACCTACGTGGGATCCCACGAGCAGTACTTC. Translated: CASGTYVGSHEQYF.